This T cell receptor beta chain emerged from a study of cytomegalovirus exposure and HLA in healthy donors (dated by TCRdb to 2015 to 2018). As for the study more broadly: An earlier analysis of approximately 550 of the donors reported 250 to 300 Gb of sequence data and 117 million unique TCR beta sequences from about 200 million T cells. All discovery cohort repertoires had been generated on a single sequencing platform. The number of typed donors differed by locus: 629-630 for A, B, C, DRB1 and DQB1; some 540 for DQA1; fewer than 610 for DPA1; and about 450 for DPB1. In addition to the first cohort of 666 subjects, a separate validation cohort of 130 or so different subjects was used. High-throughput TCR immunosequencing, statistical association of individual TCRs with disease status, and machine learning were combined to predict cytomegalovirus infection status. Alongside the repertoire data, information on donor age, sex, ethnicity and CMV serostatus was compiled. About 320 gigabases of sequencing data and tens of millions of unique TCR sequences were included in an early release covering roughly 600 HLA-typed donors. About 5 DR-DQ haplotypes were handled as single units for association and clustering, since linkage in the cohort was strong. The study used immunosequencing to profile the T cell repertoires of 666 subjects and linked those repertoires to cytomegalovirus serostatus. Rather than using new phenotypic data, the later analysis identified candidate immune exposures from TCR beta sequences and from how often those sequences occurred across donors. The aim of the study was to test whether cataloging public T cell receptors could identify signatures of past pathogen exposure. Of the roughly 400 genotyped donors, over 80% were placed in the genetic ancestry cluster associated with self-reported Caucasian donors. Among about 360 genotyped donors of the cohort, an average of 235,054 unique TCR beta nucleotide sequences were sequenced per donor, 15% to 20% of them non-productive. A later analysis re-examined previously published TCR beta repertoires from just over 650 donors and added high-resolution HLA genotyping to investigate patterns of TCR occurrence. In an earlier analysis of roughly 580 of the donors, high-throughput TCR beta sequencing was used to judge whether each TCR beta V gene segment behaved as functional or pseudogenic. Class I and class II HLA loci were covered by the typing at four-digit resolution. In a later genetic analysis, genome-wide SNP genotypes for about 55% of the roughly 700 donors were used, and that subset was treated as a discovery cohort. Findings and caveats that apply to the study as a whole: In an earlier analysis of about 600 of the donors, most TCR beta V segments appeared in productive rearrangements about 87% or about 30% of the time, broadly matching IMGT annotations. In a later genetic analysis, a missense DCLRE1C variant was associated with V-gene and J-gene trimming of TCR beta chains, and the association was replicated in an independent cohort. A further reported finding was that TCR beta sequences accurately predicted the HLA-A and HLA-B alleles for most subjects in the first cohort. In a later analysis, several top co-occurrence clusters were reported to appear linked to parvovirus B19, influenza, CMV and Epstein-Barr virus. A later analysis found that TCR association rates varied across HLA loci, with DRB1 alleles showing the most associated TCRs and HLA-C alleles the fewest. Because counts were too low, more than 15 rarely observed V segments, including chromosome 9 orphons, were excluded from the earlier analysis of fewer than 650 of the donors. Linkage disequilibrium might explain the correlated functional status among segregating V segments, but an unknown experimental factor could not be ruled out. A later analysis found that HLA-associated TCR beta chains were more clonally expanded and had lower generation probabilities than equally common non-associated chains. A few of the identified cytomegalovirus-associated TCR beta chains were confirmed in vitro to be specific for cytomegalovirus antigens. The 87-base-pair reads could not distinguish some IMGT-functional V segments, including TRBV6-2 and TRBV6-3, so those segments were excluded. Presence/absence analyses assumed roughly uniform sequencing depth across donors, an assumption that may not hold. In a later genetic analysis, fewer N-insertions in productive TCRs were reported among donors in an Asian-associated ancestry cluster than the roughly 700-donor mean. In the study, approximately 150 TCR beta chains were listed as associated with cytomegalovirus. Because HLA typing was missing for some donors at each locus, association tests included only the typed subset. The authors suggested that the approach could potentially be extended to other disease states and immunological phenotypes. In a later analysis, most CMV-associated TCR beta chains were found to appear HLA-restricted, with HLA associations seemingly driven largely by CMV exposure. The sequencing pipeline was judged likely to have produced a cluster of highly shared sequence variants as a technical artifact. CMV serostatus was the only immune exposure information available for the cohort. This cohort had only TCR beta chains sequenced, and the lack of alpha or paired-chain data limited which features could be detected. Across donors, most TCR sequences were observed very rarely, whereas some public TCRs were present in many individuals. The classifier was reported to diagnose cytomegalovirus status with high specificity and sensitivity in both the original and validation cohorts. A later analysis associated about 17,000 TCR beta sequences with specific HLA alleles at a false discovery rate of 0.05. When HLA alleles, especially DR and DQ, strongly co-occurred, TCR associations were difficult to assign to individual alleles.

In regard to this clone: Its binding antigen is unknown. Base qualities are not provided; no much larger clone lies one nucleotide away.

Library preparation was by the immunoSEQ multiplex PCR assay. The multiplex PCR relied on a mix of 60 forward primers for TCR Vbeta segments and 13 reverse primers for TCR Jbeta segments. A multiplex PCR assay on genomic DNA amplified the CDR3 region of rearranged TCR beta genes. Amplified TCR beta libraries were sequenced as 87-base-pair reads on the Illumina HiSeq System. Per the original workflow: In a later analysis, approximately 74 million unique TCR beta chains were counted across the roughly 610 repertoires, and roughly 11 million of these chains were shared by at least two donors. Raw reads were error-corrected and collapsed into unique sequences with a nearest-neighbor algorithm that merged closely related sequences to remove PCR and sequencing errors. CDR3 sequences were aligned to IMGT reference sequences to assign V, D and J gene segments. For a sequence to be retained, a match of at least six nucleotides was required to both a V gene segment and a J gene segment. A rearrangement counted as productive if the CDR3 had no stop codons and remained in frame with V and J, and every other rearrangement counted as non-productive. CDR3 was defined by IMGT convention, running from the second conserved V-encoded cysteine to the conserved J-encoded phenylalanine. In an earlier analysis of some 550 of the donors, sequences lacking an unambiguous match to a single V gene segment were excluded. An earlier analysis of approximately 590 of the donors classified V segments as functional when productive rearrangements were above 56.7% and as segregating when the standard deviation between donors was above 5%. A statistical classification framework was built for diagnosing cytomegalovirus status from the catalog of TCR beta chain sequences. V and J gene assignment, in a later analysis, came from comparing TCR nucleotide sequences with IMGT/GENE-DB human TR gene sequences. Using the TCRdist pipeline, a later analysis assigned CDR3 sequences along with most-parsimonious VDJ recombination scenarios. In a later analysis, every TCR beta chain was defined by the combination of its CDR3 amino acid sequence and its V-gene family, and reads without a unique V-gene family were dropped. As a way to deal with suspected cross-contamination and a sequencing artifact, a later analysis dropped hundreds of nucleotide sequences that were highly shared and had low generation probability. A later analysis calculated a clonal expansion index for each public chain from normalized within-repertoire ranks of inferred template counts. A later analysis computed generation probabilities with a VDJ recombination model fitted to out-of-frame rearrangements, and checked the results against IGoR. In a later analysis, hypergeometric tests were used to score TCR-TCR, TCR-HLA and TCR-CMV co-occurrence, with a repertoire-size bias correction applied to TCR pairs. To estimate false discovery rates, a later analysis permuted the HLA or CMV assignments 20 times. In a later analysis, co-occurring TCRs were grouped using DBSCAN, with TCRdist sequence similarity added in when clustering inside HLA-allele-positive subsets. For co-occurrence clustering, repertoires with fewer than 30,000 or more than 120,000 public chains were excluded, along with roughly 5 repertoires with anomalous nucleotide sharing. As stored in TCRdb, this immuneACCESS dataset retains in-frame rearrangements with V and J assigned. A fraction of the clones does not appear; measured against another copy, unresolved V genes explain less than half of the discrepancy, and the remainder lacks a known reason. V and J calls and clone size are those listed in that table; D and trimming were worked out from the DNA. Recorded for this sample are tens of thousands of clones; more than 65% of them occurred a single time. The ten largest clones take up approximately 9% of the sample.

The cohort was made up of about 610 healthy bone marrow donors. At the time of sampling, every cohort member was nominally healthy, though immune exposures that went unrecorded were likely present. The donor was CMV seronegative and belonged to the group of roughly 330 seronegative cohort members. A peripheral blood sample was collected from each donor, and TCR beta sequencing was performed on peripheral blood mononuclear cells. Genomic DNA extraction from the blood cell samples was performed with the Qiagen DNeasy Blood Extraction Kit. Looking up the germline V gene yields CDR1 SGHRS and CDR2 YFSETQ. Inclusive of the bounding cysteine and phenylalanine, the CDR3 is 13 residues long. CDR3 DNA only is kept here, 39 bases in frame from base 1. Trimming takes 3 bases from V and 8 bases from J, and the germline ends sit 11 bases apart.

Rearrangement joined TRBV5-1 to TRBJ1-4; the D gene cannot be resolved reliably. Source material: PBMCs. The receptor was derived from a man aged 55 to 69 in good health and CMV-seronegative. The encoded CDR3 is CASSWRGEEKLFF. In nucleotide form, the sequence is TGCGCCAGCAGCTGGAGAGGTGAGGAAAAACTGTTTTTT. This CDR3, with the reference TRBV5-1 and TRBJ1-4 proteins standing in past its ends, gives the full variable domain KAGVTQTPRYLIKTRGQQVTLSCSPISGHRSVSWYQQTPGQGLQFLFEYFSETQRNKGNFPGRFSGRQFSNSRSEMNVSTLELGDSALYLCASSWRGEEKLFFGSGTQLSVL.